The sequence of this T cell receptor beta chain was determined in a study of cytomegalovirus exposure and HLA in healthy donors (dated by TCRdb to about 2017). Notes on the research overall: An earlier analysis of 587 of the donors reported roughly 300 Gb of sequence data and around 100 million unique TCR beta sequences obtained from 150 million to 200 million T cells. A later analysis re-examined previously published TCR beta repertoires from more than 600 donors and added high-resolution HLA genotyping to investigate patterns of TCR occurrence. To decide whether each TCR beta V gene segment behaved as functional or pseudogenic, an earlier analysis of several hundred of the donors relied on high-throughput TCR beta sequencing. All discovery cohort repertoires had been generated on a single sequencing platform. Of the 350 to 400 genotyped donors, 65% to 90% fell in the genetic ancestry cluster associated with self-reported Caucasian donors. Genome-wide SNP genotypes for about 60% of the 666 donors were used in a later genetic analysis, which treated that subset as a discovery cohort. Among almost 400 genotyped donors of the cohort, an average of 235,054 unique TCR beta nucleotide sequences were sequenced per donor, roughly a sixth of them non-productive. Besides the first cohort of approximately 710 subjects, a separate validation cohort made up of 120 different subjects was used. The study aimed to test whether signatures of past pathogen exposure could be identified by cataloging public T cell receptors. The study combined high-throughput TCR immunosequencing, statistical association of individual TCRs with disease status, and machine learning to predict cytomegalovirus infection status. An early release that covered fewer than 750 HLA-typed donors contained approximately 300 gigabases of sequencing data and 80 million or so unique TCR sequences. The number of donors typed differed by locus, with roughly 620-630 for A, B, C, DRB1 and DQB1, around 500 for DQA1, 600 to 610 for DPA1, and some 470 for DPB1. The T cell repertoires of about 700 subjects were profiled by immunosequencing and related to cytomegalovirus serostatus. Roughly 5 DR-DQ haplotypes were handled as single units for association and clustering because linkage in the cohort was strong. Donor age, sex, ethnicity and CMV serostatus were collected together with the repertoire data. Rather than drawing on any new phenotypic data, the later analysis identified candidate immune exposures from TCR beta sequences and the way those sequences occurred across donors. HLA typing covered class I and class II loci at four-digit resolution. Paper-wide results and their limitations: It was suggested by the authors that the approach could potentially be generalized to other disease states and immunological phenotypes. In both the original and validation cohorts, the classifier was reported to diagnose cytomegalovirus status with high specificity and sensitivity. Strong co-occurrence of HLA alleles, especially DR and DQ, made assigning TCR associations to individual alleles difficult. A later analysis found that TCR association rates varied across HLA loci, with DRB1 alleles showing the most associated TCRs and HLA-C alleles the fewest. A cluster of highly shared sequence variants was judged likely to represent a technical artifact of the sequencing pipeline. At a false discovery rate of 0.05, a later analysis linked 16,951 TCR beta sequences to specific HLA alleles. In a later analysis, several top co-occurrence clusters were reported to appear linked to parvovirus B19, influenza, CMV and Epstein-Barr virus. In vitro tests confirmed that a few of the cytomegalovirus-associated TCR beta chains recognize cytomegalovirus antigens. The study listed 150 to 200 TCR beta chains as associated with cytomegalovirus. HLA typing was unavailable for some donors at each locus, so association tests used only the typed subset. In a later genetic analysis, a missense DCLRE1C variant was associated with V-gene and J-gene trimming of TCR beta chains, and the association was replicated in an independent cohort. In a later analysis, HLA-associated TCR beta chains were found to be more clonally expanded and to have lower generation probabilities than equally common non-associated chains. Only TCR beta chains were sequenced in this cohort, and the absence of alpha or paired-chain data limited detectable features. A further reported finding was that TCR beta sequences accurately predicted the HLA-A and HLA-B alleles for most subjects in the first cohort. Most TCR sequences were seen in very few donors, while some public TCRs were found in many individuals. Most CMV-associated TCR beta chains appeared to be HLA-restricted in a later analysis, and the HLA associations seemed to be driven largely by CMV exposure. Correlated functional status among segregating V segments might be attributable to linkage disequilibrium, but an unknown experimental factor could not be ruled out. Roughly uniform sequencing depth across donors was assumed in presence/absence analyses, although this assumption may not hold. Because counts were too low, 15 or so rarely observed V segments, including chromosome 9 orphons, were excluded from the earlier analysis of around 640 of the donors. Some IMGT-functional V segments, including TRBV6-2 and TRBV6-3, could not be told apart with the 87-base-pair reads, so those segments were excluded. An earlier analysis of 587 of the donors showed that most TCR beta V segments appeared in productive rearrangements either about 90% or about 30% of the time, which broadly matched IMGT annotations. According to a later genetic analysis, donors in an Asian-associated ancestry cluster had fewer N-insertions in productive TCRs than the roughly 700-donor mean. Immune exposure information for the cohort was limited to CMV serostatus.

Based on the germline V gene, the CDR1 and CDR2 sequences are ENHRY and SYGVKD. Spanning cysteine to phenylalanine, the CDR3 consists of 14 amino acids. Only the CDR3 region is kept as DNA, spanning 42 bases read in frame from base 1. Cut back by 6 bases and 2 bases, the V and J ends lie 14 bases apart. The cohort was made up of 500 to 800 healthy bone marrow donors. Cohort members were all nominally healthy when sampled, although unrecorded immune exposures were likely present. The donor was CMV seronegative and belonged to the group of 352 seronegative cohort members. Every donor gave a peripheral blood sample, and the peripheral blood mononuclear cells from that sample were used for TCR beta sequencing. Genomic DNA was extracted from the blood cell samples with the Qiagen DNeasy Blood Extraction Kit. To prepare the library, the immunoSEQ multiplex PCR assay was applied. The multiplex PCR relied on a mix of 60 forward primers for TCR Vbeta segments and 13 reverse primers for TCR Jbeta segments. The CDR3 region of rearranged TCR beta genes was amplified from genomic DNA with a multiplex PCR assay. Amplified TCR beta libraries were sequenced as 87-base-pair reads on the Illumina HiSeq System. Per the source publication's procedure: A later analysis counted some 74 million unique TCR beta chains across the 670 or so repertoires, and some 11 million of these chains were shared by at least two donors. Raw reads were error-corrected and collapsed into unique sequences with a nearest-neighbor algorithm that merged closely related sequences to remove PCR and sequencing errors. CDR3 sequences were aligned to IMGT reference sequences to assign V, D and J gene segments. For a sequence to be retained, a match of at least six nucleotides was required to both a V gene segment and a J gene segment. A rearrangement was called productive if the CDR3 had no stop codons and remained in frame with V and J, and every other rearrangement was called non-productive. Following IMGT convention, CDR3 was defined as the stretch from the second conserved V-encoded cysteine up to the conserved J-encoded phenylalanine. The earlier analysis of about 610 of the donors excluded any sequence lacking an unambiguous match to a single V gene segment. An earlier analysis of some 500 of the donors classified V segments as functional when productive rearrangements were above 56.7% and as segregating when the standard deviation between donors was above 5%. To diagnose cytomegalovirus status from the catalog of TCR beta chain sequences, a statistical classification framework was built. In a later analysis, V and J genes were assigned by comparing TCR nucleotide sequences against IMGT/GENE-DB human TR gene sequences. A later analysis assigned CDR3 sequences and most-parsimonious VDJ recombination scenarios with the TCRdist pipeline. In a later analysis, each TCR beta chain was defined by its CDR3 amino acid sequence together with its V-gene family, and reads lacking a unique V-gene family were excluded. In a later analysis, some 600 highly shared, low-generation-probability nucleotide sequences were removed to address suspected cross-contamination and a sequencing artifact. In a later analysis, a clonal expansion index was calculated for each public chain from normalized within-repertoire ranks of inferred template counts. In a later analysis, generation probabilities were computed using a VDJ recombination model fitted to out-of-frame rearrangements, and the results were checked against IGoR. In a later analysis, TCR-TCR, TCR-HLA and TCR-CMV co-occurrence was scored with hypergeometric tests, and a repertoire-size bias correction was applied to TCR pairs. In a later analysis, false discovery rates were estimated by permuting HLA or CMV assignments 20 times. In a later analysis, co-occurring TCRs were grouped using DBSCAN, with TCRdist sequence similarity added in when clustering inside HLA-allele-positive subsets. Repertoires with fewer than 30,000 or more than 120,000 public chains were left out of co-occurrence clustering, as were five repertoires with anomalous nucleotide sharing. The clones in this table, taken by TCRdb from immuneACCESS, are in-frame only. Not every clone is retained; where verified, under half of the shortfall comes from an unresolved V gene, and the cause of the rest is unknown. Clone size and V and J calls were adopted from that table, with D and trimming inferred from the DNA. Counted in this sample were 200,000 to 250,000 clones; more than 65% of them appeared once. 0.6% to 0.65% of the sample goes to the ten largest clones.

Turning to this clone: There is no known antigen for this receptor. Base qualities are not provided; no much larger clone lies one nucleotide away. The same CDR3 is also encoded by other DNA sequences in this sample.

The sequence links TRBV10-3 to TRBJ2-7, and TRBD2 may be the D gene, going by 6 matching bases. Sequencing was performed on PBMCs. The TCR originated in a man younger than 35 in good health and CMV-seronegative. The nucleotide sequence reads as follows: TGTGCCATCAGCCCGGGACTTACAACCTACGAGCAGTACTTC. This codes for CAISPGLTTYEQYF.